This T cell receptor (beta chain) was captured by sequencing in a study of cytomegalovirus exposure and HLA in healthy donors. Background on the study: A later analysis reported the same platform for the 110 or so validation repertoires and the 666 first-cohort repertoires.

Germline loops: CDR1 SGDLS, CDR2 YYNGEE. CDR3 length: 16 residues. V lost 2 bases to trimming and J lost 7 bases; unmatched junction nucleotides: 6. Overall study findings and caveats: Cytomegalovirus association was assigned to about 150 TCR beta chains. Both high specificity and high sensitivity reportedly marked the classifier's diagnosis of cytomegalovirus status.

Sequenced by immunoSEQ multiplex PCR; TCRdb stores in-frame clones only, minus some. Among about 69,000 clones, roughly 95% were seen once, and the ten largest hold 4.5%. As for this clone: Its antigen is still unknown.

Sample: PBMCs. The chain employs TRBV9 and TRBJ2-1, with 13 positions matching TRBD2. The TCR sequence derives from a woman aged 18-30 years in good health and CMV-seropositive. The CDR3 nucleotides are TGTGCCAGCAGCGTCGGACTAGCGGGAGCCTCTAATGAGCAGTTCTTC. It is translated as CASSVGLAGASNEQFF.